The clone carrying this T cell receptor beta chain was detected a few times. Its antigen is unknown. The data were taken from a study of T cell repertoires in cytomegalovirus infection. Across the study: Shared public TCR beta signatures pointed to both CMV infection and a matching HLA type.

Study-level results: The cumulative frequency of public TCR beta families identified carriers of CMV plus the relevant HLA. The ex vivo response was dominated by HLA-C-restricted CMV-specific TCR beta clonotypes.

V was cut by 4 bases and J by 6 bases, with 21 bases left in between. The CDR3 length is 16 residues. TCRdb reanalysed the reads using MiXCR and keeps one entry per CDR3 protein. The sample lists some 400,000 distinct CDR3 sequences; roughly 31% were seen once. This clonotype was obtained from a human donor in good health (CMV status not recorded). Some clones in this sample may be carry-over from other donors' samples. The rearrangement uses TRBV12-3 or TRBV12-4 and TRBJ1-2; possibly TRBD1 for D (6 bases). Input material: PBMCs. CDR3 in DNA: TGTGCCAGCAGTTGGGCGGGGGCTGGTAAGAAAGATGGCTACACCTTC. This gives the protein CASSWAGAGKKDGYTF.